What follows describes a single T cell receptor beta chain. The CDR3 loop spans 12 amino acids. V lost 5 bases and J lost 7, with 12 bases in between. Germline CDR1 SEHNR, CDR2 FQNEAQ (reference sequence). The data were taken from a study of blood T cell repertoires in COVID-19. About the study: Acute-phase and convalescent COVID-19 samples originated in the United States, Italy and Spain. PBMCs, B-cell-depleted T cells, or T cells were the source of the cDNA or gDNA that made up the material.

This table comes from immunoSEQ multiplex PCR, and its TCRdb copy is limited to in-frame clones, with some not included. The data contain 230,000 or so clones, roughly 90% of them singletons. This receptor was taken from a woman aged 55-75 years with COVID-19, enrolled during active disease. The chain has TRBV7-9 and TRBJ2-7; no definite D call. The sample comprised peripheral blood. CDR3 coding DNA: TGTGCCAGCAGCCCCCCTCTGTCGGAGCAGTACTTC. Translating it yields CASSPPLSEQYF.